The 29 T cell receptor beta chains listed next were all sequenced from one sample in a study of spatial heterogeneity in lung cancer. This sample's time point: sample taken at primary tumor resection. TCRs were sequenced from unsorted whole RNA of tumor, nontumor lung or PBMC. MiXCR, applied by TCRdb to the 5' RACE reads, yields one record per CDR3 protein. In the table there are about 82,000 distinct CDR3 sequences, around an eighth of which are singletons. The material sequenced was PBMCs, taken at surgery. Receptors were obtained from a male donor with early-stage non-small cell lung cancer.

The gene calls are TRBV18 and TRBJ1-2; 12 positions agree with TRBD1. V trimming: 2 bases; J trimming: 3 bases; junction bases outside the gene matches: 1. The CDR3 is made up of 15 amino acids. Germline V gene data show CDR1 as KGHSH and CDR2 as LQKENI. CDR3 sequence: CASSPGTGGDYGYTF. CDR3 coding DNA: TGTGCCAGCTCACCAGGGACAGGGGGCGACTATGGCTACACCTTC.

This clonotype was observed a few times. Written as DNA, the CDR3 is TGTGCCAGCAGCTTGGGCGGGGGCGGCAATGAGCAGTTCTTC. Its translation: CASSLGGGGNEQFF. The chain has TRBV7-9 and TRBJ2-1; weak D call: TRBD2 (7 bases). V was clipped by 3 bases and J by 6 bases, with 12 bases between them. Per the germline V gene, CDR1 is SEHNR and CDR2 is FQNEAQ (reference sequence). The CDR3 length is 14 residues.

This clonotype turned up a few times. The rearrangement joins TRBV12-3 or TRBV12-4 to TRBJ2-1, with D possibly being TRBD1 (6 bases). The CDR3 is 14 residues long. The germline V and J ends were trimmed by 5 bases and 11 bases, with 19 bases remaining between them. CDR3 nucleotides: TGTGCCAGCAGTCTCACCGGGACCCAGGGGAAGCAGTTCTTC. Its translation: CASSLTGTQGKQFF.

This clonotype was found a few times. The chain combines TRBV12-3 or TRBV12-4 with TRBJ2-1; 13 bases align to TRBD2. The CDR3 consists of 15 residues. V lost 6 bases to trimming and J lost 6 bases; unmatched junction nucleotides: 5. This CDR3 is CASRQGLAGVNEQFF. CDR3 sequence (DNA): TGTGCCAGCAGGCAAGGACTAGCGGGAGTCAATGAGCAGTTCTTC.

The chain recombines TRBV11-2 with TRBJ2-1, with 7 bases aligning to TRBD2. The CDR3 totals 14 residues. The V segment lost 6 bases and the J segment 4 bases; nucleotides outside the gene matches: 6. Germline CDR1 reads SGHAT; CDR2 reads FQNNGV. CDR3 sequence reads: CASSYSAGYNEQFF. The CDR3 coding sequence is TGTGCCAGCAGTTACTCAGCGGGGTACAATGAGCAGTTCTTC.

In its sample, this clonotype was seen a few times. The genes are TRBV12-3 or TRBV12-4 and TRBJ2-5; 9 bases are a match to TRBD1. The CDR3 is 14 residues long. The J segment lost 2 bases and the V segment lost 6 bases, leaving 4 bases of the junction unmatched. The CDR3 nucleotides read TGTGCCAGCAGCCCTGGGACAGGGCAAGAGACCCAGTACTTC. Translating gives CASSPGTGQETQYF.

A single count supports this clonotype. The chain links TRBV29-1 to TRBJ2-3, with 8 bases aligning to TRBD2. This CDR3 has 16 amino acids. The ends lost 1 base at V and 4 bases at J; junction bases unmatched: 10. Germline CDR1 SQVTM, CDR2 ANQGSEA. The CDR3 sequence: CSVEGMTGGAADTQYF. The CDR3 nucleotides are TGCAGCGTTGAAGGAATGACGGGGGGGGCTGCAGATACGCAGTATTTT.

The gene calls are TRBV7-3 and TRBJ1-1; perhaps TRBD1 as D (5 bases). Trimming shortened V by 5 bases and J by 7 bases, and 11 bases separated the two germline ends. The CDR3 loop spans 12 amino acids. The germline CDR1 and CDR2 sequences are SGHTA and FQGTGA. CDR3 in amino acids: CASSLGAGEAFF. CDR3 coding DNA: TGTGCCAGCAGCCTAGGGGCCGGTGAAGCTTTCTTT.

J is TRBJ1-2 and V is TRBV7-8, with a weak D call TRBD1 (6 bases). V was cut by 4 bases and J by 0 bases, with 24 bases left in between. Germline lookup yields CDR1 SGHVS and CDR2 FQNEAQ. The length of the CDR3 is 19 residues. CDR3 residues: CASSSASYQGHLANYGYTF. Written as DNA, the CDR3 is TGTGCCAGCAGCTCCGCAAGTTACCAGGGACACCTAGCTAACTATGGCTACACCTTC.

The rearrangement joins TRBV12-3 or TRBV12-4 to TRBJ2-3; TRBD2 agrees at 8 bases. CDR3 length: 15 amino acids. V was clipped by 5 bases and J by 4 bases; unmatched bases: 8. The CDR3 here is CASSDGTRGPDTQYF. Here the CDR3 DNA reads TGTGCCAGCAGTGACGGGACTAGAGGTCCAGATACGCAGTATTTT.

The rearrangement links TRBV5-1 to TRBJ1-2; D is uncertain. V lost 5 bases and J 2 bases, leaving 13 bases between the germline ends. From germline, CDR1 is SGHRS and CDR2 YFSETQ. The CDR3 consists of 14 residues. The chain's CDR3 is CASSMTAKNYGYTF. The DNA for the CDR3 is TGCGCCAGCAGTATGACTGCCAAGAACTATGGCTACACCTTC. Full variable domain (missing parts from reference TRBV5-1 and TRBJ1-2): KAGVTQTPRYLIKTRGQQVTLSCSPISGHRSVSWYQQTPGQGLQFLFEYFSETQRNKGNFPGRFSGRQFSNSRSEMNVSTLELGDSALYLCASSMTAKNYGYTFGSGTRLTVV.

The genes are TRBV7-3 and TRBJ2-2; 7 nucleotides match TRBD2. CDR3 length: 15 residues. CDR1 SGHTA and CDR2 FQGTGA come from the germline V gene. V shed 5 bases, J shed 3 bases, and the junction held 6 bases outside the gene matches. The CDR3 region has the DNA TGTGCCAGCAGCCCCTCCCGGGGGGACACCGGGGAGCTGTTTTTT. Its protein is CASSPSRGDTGELFF.

The chain carries TRBV2 and TRBJ2-7; 11 nucleotides match TRBD2. V lost 7 bases, J lost 5 bases, and 13 bases stayed unmatched. CDR3 length: 16 residues. Germline V lookup: CDR1 SNHLY, CDR2 FYNNEI. CDR3 nucleotides: TGTGCCAGCATCCTACTAGCGGGAGTTGGAGGAAACGAGCAGTACTTC. Protein sequence: CASILLAGVGGNEQYF.

This clonotype has only a few counts. This chain links TRBV5-1 with TRBJ2-3, with 9 bases identical to TRBD2. Germline V gene data show CDR1 as SGHRS and CDR2 as YFSETQ. Germline trimming cut 2 bases from V and 5 bases from J; bases unmatched to any gene: 3. The CDR3 has 14 residues. The CDR3 region is CASSLAGGQDTQYF. The CDR3 bases are TGCGCCAGCAGCTTAGCGGGAGGACAAGATACGCAGTATTTT.

The rearrangement links TRBV29-1 to TRBJ1-2, with no clear D. This CDR3 contains 13 residues. Germline CDR1 reads SQVTM; CDR2 reads ANQGSEA. Trimming stripped 4 bases from V and 4 bases from J, with 13 bases between. In DNA form, the CDR3 reads TGCAGCGTTGGGGCGGGCAGCGGCTATGGCTACACCTTC. This gives the protein CSVGAGSGYGYTF.

This clonotype was recorded many times. This chain links TRBV7-9 with TRBJ2-2; perhaps D is TRBD1 or TRBD2 (5 bases each). The CDR3 covers 16 residues. Trimming pared 3 bases from V and 6 bases from J, leaving 17 bases between. Germline CDR1 reads SEHNR; CDR2 reads FQNEAQ (reference sequence). The CDR3 sequence is CASSLGELGHAGELFF. The CDR3 DNA follows: TGTGCCAGCAGCTTGGGGGAGCTAGGTCACGCCGGGGAGCTGTTTTTT. Full variable domain (missing parts from reference TRBV7-9 and TRBJ2-2): DTGVSQNPRHKITKRGQNVTFRCDPISEHNRLYWYRQTLGQGPEFLTYFQNEAQLEKSRLLSDRFSAERPKGSFSTLEIQRTEQGDSAMYLCASSLGELGHAGELFFGEGSRLTVL.

This clonotype has a handful of counts. This chain uses TRBV27 with TRBJ2-1; possibly TRBD2 for D (6 bases). Germline V lookup: CDR1 MNHEY, CDR2 SMNVEV (reference sequence). The CDR3 length is 14 residues. V was pared by 4 bases and J by 7 bases, with 14 bases between. The CDR3 DNA reads TGTGCCAGCAGTTACAACGGGGGAGAAAATGAGCAGTTCTTC. This translates into CASSYNGGENEQFF.

Many counts were recorded for this clonotype. The chain has TRBV18 and TRBJ2-5; weak D call: TRBD1 (5 bases). Per germline, CDR1 KGHSH and CDR2 LQKENI. The length of the CDR3 is 14 residues. The germline V and J ends were trimmed by 6 bases and 3 bases, with 14 bases remaining between them. The CDR3 region has the DNA TGTGCCAGCTCCCTCGGAGCGACAGAAGAGACCCAGTACTTC. Its translation is CASSLGATEETQYF.

This clonotype was recorded at least ten times. The CDR3 region is CASSVRVGGYTF. Here the CDR3 DNA reads TGTGCCAGCAGTGTCAGGGTTGGAGGCTACACCTTC. The chain combines TRBV2 with TRBJ1-2; D is possibly TRBD1 (5 bases). Between the trimmed V and J ends, which lost 4 bases and 8 bases, there was a span of 11 bases. The CDR3 runs to 12 residues. Germline CDR1 and CDR2: SNHLY and FYNNEI.

This clonotype was recorded at least ten times. The chain employs TRBV9 and TRBJ2-3, with TRBD2 matching 13 bases. CDR1 and CDR2 from the germline V gene are SGDLS and YYNGEE. This CDR3 region has 16 residues. Trimming removed 3 bases from V and 1 base from J; junction bases left unmatched: 2. CDR3 sequence (DNA): TGTGCCAGCAGCGCCACTAGCGGGGGGGGCACAGATACGCAGTATTTT. Translating gives CASSATSGGGTDTQYF. Based on the CDR3 plus reference TRBV9 and TRBJ2-3, the full variable domain is DSGVTQTPKHLITATGQRVTLRCSPRSGDLSVYWYQQSLDQGLQFLIQYYNGEERAKGNILERFSAQQFPDLHSELNLSSLELGDSALYFCASSATSGGGTDTQYFGPGTRLTVL.

The rearrangement uses TRBV4-1 and TRBJ1-5, with 7 bases matching TRBD1. The CDR3 runs to 17 residues. Germline assignment: CDR1 MGHRA and CDR2 YSYEKL. V was clipped by 4 bases and J by 0 bases; unmatched bases: 9. In DNA form, the CDR3 reads TGCGCCAGCAGCCCTCTCGGACAGGAGACTAGCAATCAGCCCCAGCATTTT. This gives the protein CASSPLGQETSNQPQHF.

The rearrangement joins TRBV11-2 to TRBJ2-3; D is ambiguous. Germline assignment: CDR1 SGHAT and CDR2 FQNNGV. Trimming took off 5 bases at V and 4 bases at J, with 7 bases between the two ends. This CDR3 comprises 12 residues. The CDR3 coding sequence is TGTGCCAGCAGCCCCTTAGCAGATACGCAGTATTTT. This sequence encodes CASSPLADTQYF.

This clonotype was observed a few times. The chain recombines TRBV30 with TRBJ1-2, with a weak D call TRBD1 (6 bases). The germline gives CDR1 GTSNPN, CDR2 SVGIG (reference sequence). Trimming removed 0 bases from V and 6 bases from J, with 14 bases in between. The CDR3 runs 14 residues. The chain's CDR3 is CAWSVGARRNGYTF. The CDR3 bases are TGTGCCTGGAGTGTGGGGGCGCGAAGGAATGGCTACACCTTC.

The V and J genes are TRBV29-1 and TRBJ2-7; maybe TRBD2 (6 bases). The germline CDR1 and CDR2 sequences are SQVTM and ANQGSEA. The V end was cut by 3 bases, the J end by 2 bases, with 11 bases between. The CDR3 spans 13 residues. This chain's CDR3 is CSVEGLGTYEQYF. CDR3 nucleotide sequence: TGCAGCGTTGAGGGACTGGGAACCTACGAGCAGTACTTC.

In its sample, this clonotype was seen a few times. The chain is built from TRBV24-1 and TRBJ2-3, with no clear D. V lost 4 bases, J lost 3 bases, and 13 bases lay in between. This CDR3 has 15 amino acids. Germline CDR1 and CDR2: KGHDR and SFDVKD. The CDR3 region has the DNA TGTGCCACCAGTGACATAAGTTCTGGGACAGATACGCAGTATTTT. Translating it yields CATSDISSGTDTQYF.

The gene calls are TRBV11-2 and TRBJ1-3; possibly TRBD1 for D (5 bases). Trimming took off 0 bases at V and 0 bases at J, with 12 bases between the two ends. The CDR3 spans 17 residues. Germline CDR1 and CDR2: SGHAT and FQNNGV. The CDR3 DNA follows: TGTGCCAGCAGCTTAGATCCGGGGGGTCGCTCTGGAAACACCATATATTTT. This encodes CASSLDPGGRSGNTIYF.

This CDR3 reads CASSFLKDRGRRGTEAFF. CDR3 nucleotide sequence: TGTGCCAGCAGCTTTTTGAAGGACAGGGGGCGAAGGGGCACTGAAGCTTTCTTT. The chain uses TRBV5-5 and TRBJ1-1; TRBD1 aligns across 11 bases. The CDR3 extends over 18 amino acids. V gave up 2 bases and J gave up 4 bases; unmatched junction bases: 13. CDR1 and CDR2 from the germline V gene are SGHKS and YYEKEE (reference sequence).

This clonotype has more than one count but fewer than ten. This chain joins TRBV7-9 and TRBJ2-7; D tentatively reads TRBD1 or TRBD2 (6 bases each). V was shortened by 2 bases and J by 2 bases, with 13 bases between the two germline ends. The CDR3 is made up of 15 amino acids. Germline V gene data show CDR1 as SEHNR and CDR2 as FQNEAQ (reference sequence). The CDR3 DNA is TGTGCCAGCAGCTTAAAGGAGGGGGTGACCTACGAGCAGTACTTC. Translated: CASSLKEGVTYEQYF.

This clonotype appeared a few times. The chain joins TRBV29-1 to TRBJ2-6, with 7 bases lining up with TRBD1. CDR1 and CDR2 (germline): SQVTM, ANQGSEA. The CDR3 length is 15 residues. The V segment lost 2 bases and the J segment 2 bases; nucleotides outside the gene matches: 3. DNA of the CDR3: TGCAGCGTTGAAACAGGGGAAACTGGGGCCAACGTCCTGACTTTC. Its translation is CSVETGETGANVLTF.